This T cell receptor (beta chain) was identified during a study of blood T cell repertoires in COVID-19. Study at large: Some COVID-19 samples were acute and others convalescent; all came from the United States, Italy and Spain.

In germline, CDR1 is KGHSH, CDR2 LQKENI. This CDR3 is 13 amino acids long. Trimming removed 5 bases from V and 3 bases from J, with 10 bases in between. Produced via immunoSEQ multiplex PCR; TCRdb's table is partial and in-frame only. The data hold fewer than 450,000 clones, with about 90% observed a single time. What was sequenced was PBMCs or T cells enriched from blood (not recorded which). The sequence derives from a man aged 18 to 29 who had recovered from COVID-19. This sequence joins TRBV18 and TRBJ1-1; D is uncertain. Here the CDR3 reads CASSLQLDTEAFF. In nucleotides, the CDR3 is TGTGCCAGCTCATTGCAGTTGGACACTGAAGCTTTCTTT.